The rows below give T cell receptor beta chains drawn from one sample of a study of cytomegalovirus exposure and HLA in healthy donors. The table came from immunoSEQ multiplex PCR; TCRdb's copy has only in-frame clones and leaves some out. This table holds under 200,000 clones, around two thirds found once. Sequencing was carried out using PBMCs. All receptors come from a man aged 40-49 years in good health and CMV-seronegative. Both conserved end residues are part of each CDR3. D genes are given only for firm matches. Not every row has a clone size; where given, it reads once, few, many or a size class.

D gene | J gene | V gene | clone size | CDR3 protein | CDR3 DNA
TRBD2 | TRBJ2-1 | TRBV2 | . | CASGVAGNVGNEQFF | TGTGCCAGCGGGGTAGCGGGCAATGTGGGGAATGAGCAGTTCTTC
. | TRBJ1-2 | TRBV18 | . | CASSPSGSGKNGYTF | TGTGCCAGCTCACCATCGGGATCTGGTAAAAATGGCTACACCTTC
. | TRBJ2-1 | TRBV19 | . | CASSIAVESNEQFF | TGTGCCAGTAGTATCGCTGTGGAGTCAAATGAGCAGTTCTTC
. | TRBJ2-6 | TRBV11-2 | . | CASSLNSPSGANVLTF | TGTGCCAGCAGCTTGAACAGTCCGTCTGGGGCCAACGTCCTGACTTTC
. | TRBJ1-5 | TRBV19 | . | CASSISGGSGKTQHF | TGTGCCAGTAGTATTTCCGGCGGCTCGGGGAAGACCCAGCATTTT
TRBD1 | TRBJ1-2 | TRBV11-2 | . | CASSLGGQGHFGGYTF | TGTGCCAGCAGCTTAGGGGGACAGGGGCATTTTGGTGGCTACACCTTC
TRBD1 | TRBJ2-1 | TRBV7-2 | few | CASSLVTGGIEQFF | TGTGCCAGCAGCTTAGTGACAGGGGGCATTGAGCAGTTCTTC
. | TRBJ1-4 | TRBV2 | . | CASSEGGGREEKLFF | TGTGCCAGCAGTGAAGGCGGGGGGCGCGAAGAAAAACTGTTTTTT
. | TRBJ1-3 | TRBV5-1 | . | CASSLDSPSSGNTIYF | TGCGCCAGCAGCTTGGACAGTCCGAGCTCTGGAAACACCATATATTTT
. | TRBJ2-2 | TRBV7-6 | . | CASSLEGFAGELFF | TGTGCCAGCAGCTTAGAGGGGTTCGCCGGGGAGCTGTTTTTT
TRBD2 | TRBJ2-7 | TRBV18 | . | CASSPTSGESYEQYF | TGTGCCAGCTCACCAACTAGCGGGGAATCCTACGAGCAGTACTTC
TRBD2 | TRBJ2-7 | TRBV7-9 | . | CSSSLDLAGYEQYF | TGTTCCAGCAGCTTAGATCTAGCGGGGTACGAGCAGTACTTC
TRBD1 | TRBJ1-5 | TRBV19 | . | CASGQGTGYSNQPQHF | TGTGCCAGTGGACAGGGGACCGGGTATAGCAATCAGCCCCAGCATTTT
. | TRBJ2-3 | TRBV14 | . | CASSPWRGPDTDTQYF | TGTGCCAGCAGCCCATGGAGGGGTCCCGACACAGATACGCAGTATTTT
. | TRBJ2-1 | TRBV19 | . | CASSVGGATSLSSYNEQFF | TGTGCCAGTAGTGTGGGGGGGGCCACTAGCTTAAGCTCCTACAATGAGCAGTTCTTC
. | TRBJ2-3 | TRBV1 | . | CTSSQDLLAGVVRDTQYF | TGCACCAGCAGCCAAGATTTACTAGCGGGAGTTGTGAGAGATACGCAGTATTTT
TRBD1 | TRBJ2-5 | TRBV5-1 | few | CASSAGTGGQETQYF | TGCGCCAGCAGCGCCGGGACAGGGGGGCAAGAGACCCAGTACTTC
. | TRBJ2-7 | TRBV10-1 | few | CASSEDSSYEQYF | TGCGCCAGCAGTGAGGACAGCTCCTACGAGCAGTACTTC
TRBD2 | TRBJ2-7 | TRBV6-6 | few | CASTEAGATYEQYF | TGTGCCAGCACCGAAGCGGGAGCGACCTACGAGCAGTACTTC
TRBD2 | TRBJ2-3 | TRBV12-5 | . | CASQRGNTDTQYF | TGTGCTAGTCAGCGGGGAAACACAGATACGCAGTATTTT